The count of the clone carrying this T cell receptor beta chain is one. Individuals aged roughly 18 to 95 years were recruited from 24 US areas. Assignments of participants to cohorts depended upon their own reported clinical history. The data are from a study of blood T cell repertoires in COVID-19. In the study overall: Sites across the United States, Italy and Spain contributed samples from acute and convalescent COVID-19. Sources were T cells, B-cell-depleted T cells, or PBMCs; the material itself was cDNA or gDNA.

Sequenced by immunoSEQ multiplex PCR; TCRdb stores in-frame clones only, minus some. The sample consists of 350,000 to 450,000 clones, roughly 90% of them appearing once. The germline V gene has CDR1 SGHNT and CDR2 YYREEE (reference sequence). The CDR3 runs to 16 residues. V lost 0 bases, J lost 0 bases, and 13 bases lay in between. Sequenced: PBMCs or T cells enriched from blood (not recorded which). This receptor was identified in a woman aged 25-40 years who had recovered from COVID-19. J is TRBJ2-7 and V is TRBV5-4; D is possibly TRBD2 (6 bases). CDR3 amino acids: CASSLAGAGNSYEQYF. CDR3 nucleotides: TGTGCCAGCAGCTTGGCCGGGGCGGGGAACTCCTACGAGCAGTACTTC.